This TCR beta chain was sequenced during a study of cytomegalovirus exposure and HLA in healthy donors. Study-wide results and caveats: What a later analysis showed was that several of the most significant clusters appeared linked to common viral pathogens. Reported findings show TCR beta sequences accurately forecast HLA-A and HLA-B alleles in most subjects. Indistinguishable V segments, including TRBV6-2 and TRBV6-3, were excluded.

There are 13 residues in the CDR3. The germline CDR1 and CDR2 sequences are MNHEY and SVGAGI. The V gene end was trimmed by 8 bases and the J gene end by 5 bases; junction bases not matched to a gene: 6. This clone was counted between two and nine times. Antigen unknown. The study ran its PCR with 60 Vbeta and 13 Jbeta primers. Sequencing used immunoSEQ multiplex PCR; TCRdb keeps in-frame clones, though not all of them. The repertoire holds some 84,000 clones, with more than 50% as singletons. Sequencing was performed on PBMCs. The chain uses TRBV6-5 and TRBJ2-3; 8 bases fit TRBD1. The TCR comes from a woman in her thirties or forties in good health and CMV-seropositive. The CDR3 DNA follows: TGTGCCAGCGCCCGGACAGGGCAAGATACGCAGTATTTT. It is translated as CASARTGQDTQYF.